This record looks at one TCR beta chain sequence and its context. These data originate in a study of OX40 agonist ivuxolimab in advanced cancers. Libraries were prepared by immunoSEQ multiplex PCR; TCRdb keeps only in-frame clonotypes and omits some of them. Of about 77,000 clones detected, around 82% appear once; the ten largest clones hold about 0.71%. Trimming at V came to 3 bases and at J to 5 bases, leaving 6 bases not matched to a gene. Per the germline V gene, CDR1 is SGDLS and CDR2 is YYNGEE. CDR3 length equals 14 residues. The material was CD4+ or CD8+ T cells sorted from blood, obtained in a trial of the OX40 agonist ivuxolimab. This sequence joins TRBV9 and TRBJ2-3; 7 positions agree with TRBD1. The TCR sequence derives from an adult with an advanced solid tumor such as melanoma, head and neck, liver or kidney cancer. The CDR3 here is CASSGRQGVDTQYF. For the CDR3, the DNA is TGTGCCAGCAGCGGCAGACAGGGAGTAGATACGCAGTATTTT.